Following are 16 T cell receptor beta chains from one sample sequenced in a study of patients and donors after allogeneic stem cell transplantation. TCRdb used MiXCR to reprocess the RT-PCR reads, holding one entry per CDR3 protein. The sample has tens of thousands of distinct CDR3 sequences, less than 5% seen once. The sequencing sample was made of blood, either unsorted or a sorted T cell fraction (not recorded which). The origin of the receptors is a human donor who was either an allogeneic HSCT recipient or a stem cell or donor lymphocyte infusion donor (not recorded which). It is not recorded whose cells these are; they may come from a transplant donor.

This clonotype has only a few counts. The V and J genes are TRBV7-9 and TRBJ2-3; TRBD2 agrees at 9 bases. Germline trimming cut 3 bases from V and 5 bases from J; bases unmatched to any gene: 6. The CDR3 sequence is 15 residues long. Germline V gene lookup returns CDR1 SEHNR and CDR2 FQNEAQ (reference sequence). CDR3 sequence (DNA): TGTGCCAGCAGCTTTAGCGGGGGCCGCGGAGATACGCAGTATTTT. The encoded protein is CASSFSGGRGDTQYF. Full variable domain (outside the CDR3, taken from reference TRBV7-9 and TRBJ2-3): DTGVSQNPRHKITKRGQNVTFRCDPISEHNRLYWYRQTLGQGPEFLTYFQNEAQLEKSRLLSDRFSAERPKGSFSTLEIQRTEQGDSAMYLCASSFSGGRGDTQYFGPGTRLTVL.

This clonotype was seen repeatedly, ten times or more. The chain is built from TRBV28 and TRBJ2-1, with 9 bases that match TRBD2. Germline loops: CDR1 MDHEN, CDR2 SYDVKM. The CDR3 contains 13 residues. The ends lost 8 bases at V and 2 bases at J; junction bases unmatched: 1. CDR3 nucleotides: TGTGCCAGCTCTAGCGGGGCCTACAATGAGCAGTTCTTC. Amino acids: CASSSGAYNEQFF. The full variable domain, rest sourced from reference TRBV28 and TRBJ2-1, is DVKVTQSSRYLVKRTGEKVFLECVQDMDHENMFWYRQDPGLGLRLIYFSYDVKMKEKGDIPEGYSVSREKKERFSLILESASTNQTSMYLCASSSGAYNEQFFGPGTRLTVL.

V usage is TRBV12-3 or TRBV12-4 and J usage is TRBJ2-1; maybe TRBD2 (6 bases). This CDR3 comprises 16 residues. V lost 1 base, J lost 8 bases, and 18 bases lay in between. CDR3 in DNA: TGTGCCAGCAGTTTAGGTTCTGGGACTGCCACCCATGAGCAGTTCTTC. This gives the protein CASSLGSGTATHEQFF.

This clonotype was seen many times. The chain joins TRBV6-6 to TRBJ1-1; the D is unclear. V shed 6 bases and J shed 7 bases, with 12 bases lying between them. The CDR3 runs to 12 residues. CDR1 and CDR2 (germline): MNHNY, SVGAGI (reference sequence). The CDR3 sequence is CASSLVGDEAFF. CDR3 nucleotide sequence: TGTGCCAGCAGCCTCGTCGGAGATGAAGCTTTCTTT.

At least ten counts were recorded for this clonotype. The chain links TRBV29-1 to TRBJ1-1, with a weak D call TRBD1 (5 bases). The V end lost 3 bases, the J end lost 0 bases, and 14 bases lay between the germline ends. Per germline, CDR1 SQVTM and CDR2 ANQGSEA. This CDR3 region has 15 residues. The CDR3 reads CSVDGGWGMNTEAFF. In DNA, the CDR3 is TGCAGCGTTGATGGGGGATGGGGCATGAACACTGAAGCTTTCTTT. The entire variable domain, with the rest obtained from reference TRBV29-1 and TRBJ1-1, is as follows: SAVISQKPSRDICQRGTSLTIQCQVDSQVTMMFWYRQQPGQSLTLIATANQGSEATYESGFVIDKFPISRPNLTFSTLTVSNMSPEDSSIYLCSVDGGWGMNTEAFFGQGTRLTVV.

This clonotype has ten or more counts. The V gene is TRBV24-1, the J gene TRBJ2-5; tentatively, D is TRBD2 (6 bases). The length of the CDR3 is 13 residues. Germline loops: CDR1 KGHDR, CDR2 SFDVKD. V was cut by 8 bases and J by 4 bases, with 13 bases left in between. The CDR3, as DNA: TGTGCCACCACTTGGCGGGGAGCAGAGACCCAGTACTTC. Translated: CATTWRGAETQYF.

This clonotype was found a few times. The gene calls are TRBV18 and TRBJ2-3, with 9 bases identical to TRBD1. The CDR3 sequence is 15 residues long. Unmatched junction bases numbered 3, after V lost 5 bases and J lost 0 bases. CDR1 KGHSH and CDR2 LQKENI come from the germline V gene. The CDR3 protein is CASSGTGGSTDTQYF. The CDR3 coding sequence is TGTGCCAGCTCAGGTACAGGGGGCAGCACAGATACGCAGTATTTT. The full variable domain, with the rest looked up from reference TRBV18 and TRBJ2-3, is NAGVMQNPRHLVRRRGQEARLRCSPMKGHSHVYWYRQLPEEGLKFMVYLQKENIIDESGMPKERFSAEFPKEGPSILRIQQVVRGDSAAYFCASSGTGGSTDTQYFGPGTRLTVL.

This clonotype showed up just a few times. The chain joins TRBV5-5 to TRBJ1-2; TRBD1 is a possible D gene (5 bases). Trimming took off 4 bases at V and 6 bases at J, with 22 bases between the two ends. Germline assignment: CDR1 SGHKS and CDR2 YYEKEE (reference sequence). The CDR3 is made up of 16 amino acids. The CDR3 loop reads CASSPFGGGVLNGYTF. As DNA, the CDR3 is TGTGCCAGCAGCCCCTTCGGGGGGGGAGTTCTAAATGGCTACACCTTC.

This clonotype appeared many times. The V and J genes are TRBV7-9 and TRBJ1-5, with D unclear. This CDR3 contains 14 residues. CDR1 is SEHNR and CDR2 is FQNEAQ in the germline V gene (reference sequence). Trimming took off 5 bases at V and 0 bases at J, with 8 bases between the two ends. The CDR3 bases are TGTGCCAGCAGCCGGGATATTAGCAATCAGCCCCAGCATTTT. Translation gives CASSRDISNQPQHF.

This clonotype came up many times. The chain recombines TRBV27 with TRBJ1-1; 8 bases map to TRBD1. CDR1 is MNHEY and CDR2 is SMNVEV in the germline V gene (reference sequence). The CDR3 consists of 16 residues. V was clipped by 6 bases and J by 8 bases; unmatched bases: 17. CDR3 DNA sequence: TGTGCCAGCAGCTGGCGAGACAGGGGAGGCGTGAGGGAAGCTTTCTTT. Its translation is CASSWRDRGGVREAFF.

This clonotype was seen ten or more times. The genes are TRBV27 and TRBJ2-1; D is possibly TRBD1 or TRBD2 (5 bases each). The CDR3 extends over 14 amino acids. V was pared by 5 bases and J by 8 bases, with 16 bases between. Germline CDR1 is MNHEY and CDR2 is SMNVEV (reference sequence). CDR3 region: CASSPPSQGHEQFF. CDR3 bases: TGTGCCAGCAGTCCCCCTAGTCAGGGACATGAGCAGTTCTTC.

This clonotype was detected ten times or more. Because the CDR3 is missing its conserved closing phenylalanine or tryptophan, this is likely a read error. J is TRBJ2-2 and V is TRBV7-9; 8 bases are a match to TRBD2. The CDR3 totals 16 residues. V lost 5 bases and J lost 7; bases outside the gene matches: 12. CDR1 and CDR2 (germline): SEHNR, FQNEAQ (reference sequence). The CDR3 sequence: CASSPPGLVSVGELFS. The CDR3 coding sequence is TGTGCCAGCAGCCCTCCGGGACTAGTTTCGGTCGGGGAGCTGTTTTCT.

This clonotype was observed a few times. The J gene is TRBJ2-3, the V gene TRBV20-1; D ambiguous. The CDR3 sequence is 13 residues long. Trimming removed 1 base at V and 2 bases at J, with 7 bases between. Germline V gene data show CDR1 as DFQATT and CDR2 as SNEGSKA (reference sequence). The CDR3 spells CSARVRNTDTQYF. CDR3 nucleotide sequence: TGCAGTGCTAGAGTCCGTAACACAGATACGCAGTATTTT.

This clonotype was seen at least ten times. Here the CDR3 reads CASSSQAGPPSGYNEQFF. For the CDR3, the DNA is TGCGCCAGCAGCTCCCAAGCGGGGCCACCCTCTGGGTACAATGAGCAGTTCTTC. The chain combines TRBV5-1 with TRBJ2-1; 7 positions match TRBD2. There are 18 residues in the CDR3. The V and J ends lost 3 bases and 4 bases, in that order; junction bases with no gene match: 16. The V gene's germline CDR1 is SGHRS and CDR2 YFSETQ.

The V call is TRBV5-1, the J call TRBJ1-1, with D possibly TRBD1 on 6 matching bases. V lost 2 bases and J 5 bases, leaving 13 bases between the germline ends. This CDR3 contains 14 residues. The germline gives CDR1 SGHRS, CDR2 YFSETQ. CDR3 DNA sequence: TGCGCCAGCAGCTTCCAGGGAGGGGGGACTGAAGCTTTCTTT. This sequence encodes CASSFQGGGTEAFF.

J is TRBJ2-6 and V is TRBV7-8; the match to TRBD1 covers 7 bases. The V segment lost 5 bases and the J segment 1 base; nucleotides outside the gene matches: 14. The CDR3 is 19 residues long. CDR1 is SGHVS, CDR2 FQNEAQ, per germline. The CDR3: CASSPPRGLFQSGANVLTF. Here the CDR3 DNA reads TGTGCCAGCAGCCCCCCTAGGGGGCTGTTCCAATCTGGGGCCAACGTCCTGACTTTC.